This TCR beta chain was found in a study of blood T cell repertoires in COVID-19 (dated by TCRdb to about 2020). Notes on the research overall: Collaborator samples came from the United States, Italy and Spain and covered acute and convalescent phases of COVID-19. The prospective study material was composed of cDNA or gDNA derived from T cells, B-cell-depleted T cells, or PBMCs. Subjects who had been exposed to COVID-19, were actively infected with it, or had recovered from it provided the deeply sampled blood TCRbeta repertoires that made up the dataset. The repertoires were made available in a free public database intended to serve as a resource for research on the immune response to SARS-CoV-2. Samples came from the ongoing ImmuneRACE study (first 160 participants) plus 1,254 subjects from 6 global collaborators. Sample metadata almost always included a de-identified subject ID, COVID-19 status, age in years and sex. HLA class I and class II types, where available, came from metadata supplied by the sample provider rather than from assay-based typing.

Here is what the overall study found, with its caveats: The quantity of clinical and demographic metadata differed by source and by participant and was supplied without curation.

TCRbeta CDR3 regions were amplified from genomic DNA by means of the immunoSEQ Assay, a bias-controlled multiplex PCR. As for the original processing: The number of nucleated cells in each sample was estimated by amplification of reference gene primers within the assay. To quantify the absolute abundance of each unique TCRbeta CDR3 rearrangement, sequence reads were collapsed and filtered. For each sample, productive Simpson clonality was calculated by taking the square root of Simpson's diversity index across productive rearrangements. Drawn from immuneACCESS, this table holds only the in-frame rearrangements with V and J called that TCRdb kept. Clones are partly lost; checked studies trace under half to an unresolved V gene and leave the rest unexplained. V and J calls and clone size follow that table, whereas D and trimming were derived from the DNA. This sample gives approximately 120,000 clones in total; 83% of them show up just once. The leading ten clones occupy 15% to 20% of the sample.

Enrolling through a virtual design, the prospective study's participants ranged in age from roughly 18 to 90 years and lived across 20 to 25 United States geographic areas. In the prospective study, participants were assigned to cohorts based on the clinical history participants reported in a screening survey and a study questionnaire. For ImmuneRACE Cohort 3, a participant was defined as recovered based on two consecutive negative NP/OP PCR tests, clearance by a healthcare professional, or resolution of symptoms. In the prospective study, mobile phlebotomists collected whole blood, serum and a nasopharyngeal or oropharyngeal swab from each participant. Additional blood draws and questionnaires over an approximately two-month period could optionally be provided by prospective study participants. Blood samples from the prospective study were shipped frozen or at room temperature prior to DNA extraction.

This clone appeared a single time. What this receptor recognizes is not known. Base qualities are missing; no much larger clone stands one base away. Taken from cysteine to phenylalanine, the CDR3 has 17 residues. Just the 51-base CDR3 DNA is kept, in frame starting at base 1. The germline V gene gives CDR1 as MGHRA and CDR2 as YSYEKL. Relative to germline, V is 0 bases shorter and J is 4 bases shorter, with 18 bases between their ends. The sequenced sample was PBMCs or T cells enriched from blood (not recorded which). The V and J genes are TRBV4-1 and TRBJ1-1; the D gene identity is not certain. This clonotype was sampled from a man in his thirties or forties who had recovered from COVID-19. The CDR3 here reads CASSQDLVERFSTEAFF. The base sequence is TGCGCCAGCAGCCAAGATTTGGTGGAGAGGTTTTCCACTGAAGCTTTCTTT.